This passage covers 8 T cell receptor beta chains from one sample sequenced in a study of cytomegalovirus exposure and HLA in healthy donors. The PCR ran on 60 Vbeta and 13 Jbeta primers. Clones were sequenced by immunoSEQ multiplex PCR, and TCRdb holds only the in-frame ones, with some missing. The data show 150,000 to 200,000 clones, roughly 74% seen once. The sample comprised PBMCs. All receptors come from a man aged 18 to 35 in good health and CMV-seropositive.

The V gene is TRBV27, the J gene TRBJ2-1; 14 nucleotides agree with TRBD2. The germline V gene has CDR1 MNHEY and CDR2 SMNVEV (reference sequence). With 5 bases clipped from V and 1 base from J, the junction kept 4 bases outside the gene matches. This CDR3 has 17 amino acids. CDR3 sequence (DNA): TGTGCCAGCAGTCCAGGGACTAGCGGGAGATCCTACAATGAGCAGTTCTTC. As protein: CASSPGTSGRSYNEQFF.

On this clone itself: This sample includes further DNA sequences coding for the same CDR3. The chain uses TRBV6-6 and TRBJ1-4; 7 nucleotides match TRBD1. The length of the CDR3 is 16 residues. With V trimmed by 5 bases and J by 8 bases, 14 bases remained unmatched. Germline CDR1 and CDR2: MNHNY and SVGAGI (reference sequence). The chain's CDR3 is CASSPSGGGAREKLFF. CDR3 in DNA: TGTGCCAGCAGTCCTTCTGGAGGGGGCGCTAGGGAAAAACTGTTTTTT.

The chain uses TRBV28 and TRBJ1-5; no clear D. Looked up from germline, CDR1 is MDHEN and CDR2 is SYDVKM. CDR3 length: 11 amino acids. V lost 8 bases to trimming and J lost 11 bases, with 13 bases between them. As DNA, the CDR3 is TGTGCCAGCGTACGGGGTTGGGCCCAGCATTTT. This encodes CASVRGWAQHF.

The CDR3 sequence is CASSWDRESYEQYF. CDR3 coding DNA: TGCGCCAGCAGCTGGGACAGGGAATCCTACGAGCAGTACTTC. The chain is built from TRBV5-1 and TRBJ2-7, with 9 bases identical to TRBD1. The V gene's germline CDR1 is SGHRS and CDR2 YFSETQ. CDR3 size: 14 residues. After removal of 3 bases from V and 1 base from J, the junction contained 2 bases not matched to a gene.

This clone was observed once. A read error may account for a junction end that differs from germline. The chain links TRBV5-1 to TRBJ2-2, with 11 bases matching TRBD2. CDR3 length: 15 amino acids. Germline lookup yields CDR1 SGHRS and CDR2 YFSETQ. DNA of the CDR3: TGCTCCAGCAGCGGTACTAGCGGGAGTACCGGGGAGCTGTTTTTT. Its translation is CSSSGTSGSTGELFF.

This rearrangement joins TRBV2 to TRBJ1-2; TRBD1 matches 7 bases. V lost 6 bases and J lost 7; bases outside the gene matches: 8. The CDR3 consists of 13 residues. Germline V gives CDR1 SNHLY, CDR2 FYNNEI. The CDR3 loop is CASRKGTAIGYTF. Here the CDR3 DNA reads TGTGCCAGCAGGAAGGGGACAGCTATTGGCTACACCTTC.

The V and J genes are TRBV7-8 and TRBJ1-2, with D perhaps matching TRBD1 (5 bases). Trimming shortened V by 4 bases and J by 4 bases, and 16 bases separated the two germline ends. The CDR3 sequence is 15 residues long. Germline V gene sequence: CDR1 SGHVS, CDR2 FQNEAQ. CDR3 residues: CASSSTADRRYGYTF. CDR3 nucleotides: TGTGCCAGCAGCTCGACAGCCGACAGACGCTATGGCTACACCTTC.

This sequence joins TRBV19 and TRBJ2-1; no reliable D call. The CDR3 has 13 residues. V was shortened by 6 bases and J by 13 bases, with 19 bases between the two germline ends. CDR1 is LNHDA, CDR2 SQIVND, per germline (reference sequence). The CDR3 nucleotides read TGTGCCAGTAGCCAATCCACCCCGCGGCCACAGTTCTTC. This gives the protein CASSQSTPRPQFF.